These T cell receptor beta chains were read from a single sample in a study of a mutant IDH1 vaccine in newly diagnosed glioma. Antigens for these TCRs are unknown. Sequencing used immunoSEQ multiplex PCR; TCRdb keeps in-frame clones, though not all of them. The sample comprises some 30,000 clones, roughly 90% of which are singletons, and 2.5% rests with the top ten. The sample consisted of PBMCs, taken from a glioma patient whose treatment included an IDH1 peptide vaccine. Source of these receptors: a man aged 35 to 55 with glioma. CDR3s include the opening cysteine and the closing phenylalanine or tryptophan. Fields, in order: CDR3 length, J gene, D gene, clone size, V gene, CDR3 protein. D genes are given only for firm matches. Not all rows give a size; the values are once, few, many and, for expanded clones, a class.

cdr3_length: 17; j_call: TRBJ2-2; d_call: NA; clone_size: NA; v_call: TRBV4-1; cdr3_aa: CASSQGGGRAGTGELFF
cdr3_length: 16; j_call: TRBJ2-5; d_call: NA; clone_size: NA; v_call: TRBV27; cdr3_aa: CASSDPRGLTKETQYF
cdr3_length: 15; j_call: TRBJ1-1; d_call: NA; clone_size: NA; v_call: TRBV7-6; cdr3_aa: CASSLHGVSNTEAFF
cdr3_length: 15; j_call: TRBJ2-5; d_call: TRBD2; clone_size: NA; v_call: TRBV7-2; cdr3_aa: CASSLDGGRLETQYF
cdr3_length: 16; j_call: TRBJ1-1; d_call: NA; clone_size: NA; v_call: TRBV10-3; cdr3_aa: CAISLTGPAGNTEAFF
cdr3_length: 13; j_call: TRBJ1-2; d_call: TRBD1; clone_size: NA; v_call: TRBV6-5; cdr3_aa: CASRGDRDYGYTF
cdr3_length: 13; j_call: TRBJ1-2; d_call: TRBD1; clone_size: NA; v_call: TRBV15; cdr3_aa: CATSRGQGIGYTF
cdr3_length: 15; j_call: TRBJ2-7; d_call: NA; clone_size: NA; v_call: TRBV10-3; cdr3_aa: CAISPTRTTSYEQYF
cdr3_length: 14; j_call: TRBJ1-1; d_call: NA; clone_size: NA; v_call: TRBV10-3; cdr3_aa: CAISDAASGTEAFF
cdr3_length: 12; j_call: TRBJ1-5; d_call: NA; clone_size: NA; v_call: TRBV15; cdr3_aa: CATSREDSPQHF
cdr3_length: 15; j_call: TRBJ2-5; d_call: NA; clone_size: once; v_call: TRBV5-1; cdr3_aa: CASSLNTGPQETQYF
cdr3_length: 16; j_call: TRBJ2-1; d_call: TRBD2; clone_size: few; v_call: TRBV5-1; cdr3_aa: CASSLAEVAGHNEQFF
cdr3_length: 19; j_call: TRBJ2-1; d_call: TRBD2; clone_size: NA; v_call: TRBV6-1; cdr3_aa: CASSEMGLAGVLSYNEQFF
cdr3_length: 14; j_call: TRBJ2-7; d_call: NA; clone_size: NA; v_call: TRBV5-1; cdr3_aa: CASSSDSIGDEQYF
cdr3_length: 15; j_call: TRBJ2-1; d_call: NA; clone_size: NA; v_call: TRBV5-6; cdr3_aa: CASSYRGTSYNEQFF
cdr3_length: 12; j_call: TRBJ2-7; d_call: NA; clone_size: NA; v_call: TRBV19; cdr3_aa: CASSSSSYEQYF
cdr3_length: 16; j_call: TRBJ1-4; d_call: NA; clone_size: NA; v_call: TRBV10-3; cdr3_aa: CAISEGSAKGNEKLFF
cdr3_length: 13; j_call: TRBJ1-5; d_call: NA; clone_size: NA; v_call: TRBV28; cdr3_aa: CASKDPSGQPQHF
cdr3_length: 17; j_call: TRBJ2-5; d_call: NA; clone_size: NA; v_call: TRBV7-2; cdr3_aa: CASSSYGPQANRETQYF
cdr3_length: 18; j_call: TRBJ2-3; d_call: TRBD1; clone_size: NA; v_call: TRBV19; cdr3_aa: CASSRGTGSRTSTDTQYF
cdr3_length: 14; j_call: TRBJ1-4; d_call: NA; clone_size: NA; v_call: TRBV28; cdr3_aa: CASSLAREDEKLFF
cdr3_length: 15; j_call: TRBJ2-1; d_call: NA; clone_size: NA; v_call: TRBV7-2; cdr3_aa: CASRPQGGWYNEQFF
cdr3_length: 11; j_call: TRBJ1-1; d_call: NA; clone_size: NA; v_call: TRBV19; cdr3_aa: CASSLNTEAFF
cdr3_length: 14; j_call: TRBJ2-1; d_call: TRBD2; clone_size: NA; v_call: TRBV6-4; cdr3_aa: CASSDSGTSNEQFF
cdr3_length: 14; j_call: TRBJ1-4; d_call: NA; clone_size: NA; v_call: TRBV7-2; cdr3_aa: CASSLQGYNEKLFF
cdr3_length: 12; j_call: TRBJ2-3; d_call: NA; clone_size: NA; v_call: TRBV5-1; cdr3_aa: CASSWVGDTQYF
cdr3_length: 16; j_call: TRBJ1-1; d_call: TRBD1; clone_size: NA; v_call: TRBV5-1; cdr3_aa: CASSLGTGGGSTEAFF
cdr3_length: 14; j_call: TRBJ1-6; d_call: NA; clone_size: NA; v_call: TRBV30; cdr3_aa: CAWSVRQGLSPLHF
cdr3_length: 11; j_call: TRBJ2-7; d_call: NA; clone_size: NA; v_call: TRBV6-6; cdr3_aa: CASSPRQWQYF
cdr3_length: 15; j_call: TRBJ2-7; d_call: TRBD2; clone_size: NA; v_call: TRBV28; cdr3_aa: CASSPRLAGVYEQYF
cdr3_length: 16; j_call: TRBJ2-2; d_call: TRBD2; clone_size: NA; v_call: TRBV9; cdr3_aa: CASSAPGLANTGELFF
cdr3_length: 17; j_call: TRBJ2-6; d_call: NA; clone_size: NA; v_call: TRBV15; cdr3_aa: CATSRILDSSGANVLTF
cdr3_length: 15; j_call: TRBJ1-2; d_call: TRBD1; clone_size: once; v_call: TRBV7-9; cdr3_aa: CASSSRQGQDYGYTF
cdr3_length: 14; j_call: TRBJ1-1; d_call: NA; clone_size: NA; v_call: TRBV6-5; cdr3_aa: CASSRPGVGTEAFF
cdr3_length: 19; j_call: TRBJ2-3; d_call: TRBD2; clone_size: NA; v_call: TRBV19; cdr3_aa: CASSAAGLAGDTNTDTQYF
cdr3_length: 13; j_call: TRBJ2-5; d_call: NA; clone_size: NA; v_call: TRBV5-1; cdr3_aa: CASNPSGQETQYF
cdr3_length: 13; j_call: TRBJ1-1; d_call: NA; clone_size: NA; v_call: TRBV6-1; cdr3_aa: CASSHTGSTEAFF
cdr3_length: 16; j_call: TRBJ1-5; d_call: TRBD1; clone_size: NA; v_call: TRBV19; cdr3_aa: CASNRDRVNSNQPQHF
cdr3_length: 13; j_call: TRBJ2-5; d_call: NA; clone_size: NA; v_call: TRBV2; cdr3_aa: CASSEGGVETQYF
cdr3_length: 14; j_call: TRBJ1-2; d_call: NA; clone_size: NA; v_call: TRBV7-8; cdr3_aa: CASSLGGAHYGYTF
cdr3_length: 13; j_call: TRBJ1-2; d_call: NA; clone_size: NA; v_call: TRBV6-5; cdr3_aa: CASRKPGIYGYTF
cdr3_length: 15; j_call: TRBJ1-1; d_call: NA; clone_size: once; v_call: TRBV4-1; cdr3_aa: CASSQTQIMNTEAFF
cdr3_length: 14; j_call: TRBJ1-5; d_call: NA; clone_size: once; v_call: TRBV19; cdr3_aa: CASSPSGSREPQHF
cdr3_length: 15; j_call: TRBJ2-3; d_call: TRBD1; clone_size: NA; v_call: TRBV6-5; cdr3_aa: CASRGAGTGLNTQYF
cdr3_length: 16; j_call: TRBJ1-5; d_call: TRBD1; clone_size: NA; v_call: TRBV28; cdr3_aa: CASSDRGQGSNQPQHF
cdr3_length: 14; j_call: TRBJ1-6; d_call: NA; clone_size: NA; v_call: TRBV25-1; cdr3_aa: CASSAPAGYSPLHF
cdr3_length: 18; j_call: TRBJ2-6; d_call: TRBD1; clone_size: few; v_call: TRBV7-9; cdr3_aa: CASSFRQGDHSGANVLTF
cdr3_length: 16; j_call: TRBJ2-7; d_call: NA; clone_size: NA; v_call: TRBV28; cdr3_aa: CASSPPRGLISYEQYF
cdr3_length: 20; j_call: TRBJ1-6; d_call: TRBD1; clone_size: NA; v_call: TRBV4-1; cdr3_aa: CASSQGGIDRGLLFASPLHF
cdr3_length: 11; j_call: TRBJ2-5; d_call: NA; clone_size: once; v_call: TRBV6-5; cdr3_aa: CASSSAGAQYF
cdr3_length: 15; j_call: TRBJ2-7; d_call: NA; clone_size: NA; v_call: TRBV4-2; cdr3_aa: CASSQEGSGLYEQYF
cdr3_length: 15; j_call: TRBJ2-7; d_call: TRBD2; clone_size: NA; v_call: TRBV6-1; cdr3_aa: CASSDRLAGAYEQYF
cdr3_length: 16; j_call: TRBJ2-1; d_call: TRBD2; clone_size: NA; v_call: TRBV5-8; cdr3_aa: CASSPLRLAGYNEQFF